This TCR beta chain derives from a study of immune heterogeneity within non-small cell lung tumors. A remark on this clonotype: The junction differs from germline at one of its ends, possibly a read error.

Multiplex PCR with 32 V and 13 J primers amplified TCR beta CDR3. One entry per CDR3 protein results from TCRdb running MiXCR on the multiplex PCR reads. The profile shows some 5,000 distinct CDR3 sequences, about 33% of them singletons. Template material for each sample was around 630 ng of bulk tumor genomic DNA. Taken during surgery, several biopsies per primary tumor were spaced as far apart as possible within the tumor mass. The study cohort was described as untreated, and its members had newly diagnosed non-small cell lung cancer. They went on to have curative surgery. Germline V CDR1 and CDR2: LGHNA, YNFKEQ. The CDR3 extends over 15 amino acids.

The sequence was obtained from a woman in her fifties or sixties with non-small cell lung cancer. The chain links TRBV4-2 to TRBJ2-3, with TRBD2 matching 9 bases. Sequencing was done on a sample of lung tumor tissue. This CDR3 reads CASSQGRGGTDAQYF. CDR3 nucleotide sequence: TGTGCCAGCAGTCAGGGGCGGGGGGGAACAGATGCGCAGTATTTT.